In this sample, the clone carrying this T cell receptor (beta chain) is medium-sized. This entry comes from a study of T cell repertoires in aging, cancer and after chemotherapy. CDR1 is DFQATT and CDR2 is SNEGSKA in the germline V gene (reference sequence). Trimming at V came to 3 bases and at J to 3 bases, leaving 11 bases not matched to a gene. The CDR3 contains 17 residues. A mixed TRB-A/B primer pool amplified rearranged TRB by multiplex touch-down PCR. MiXCR was run by TCRdb on the multiplex PCR reads, yielding one entry per CDR3 protein. The sample carries 1,500 to 2,000 distinct CDR3 sequences, 22% recorded once. The template was genomic DNA from peripheral blood, not RNA.

What was sequenced was blood. This chain links TRBV20-1 with TRBJ2-1; the match to TRBD2 covers 10 bases. The receptor was derived from a human donor with a blood cancer. Here the CDR3 DNA reads TGCAGTGCTAGCAGACTCTGGACTAGCGGAGTCTACAATGAGCAGTTCTTC. Protein: CSASRLWTSGVYNEQFF.